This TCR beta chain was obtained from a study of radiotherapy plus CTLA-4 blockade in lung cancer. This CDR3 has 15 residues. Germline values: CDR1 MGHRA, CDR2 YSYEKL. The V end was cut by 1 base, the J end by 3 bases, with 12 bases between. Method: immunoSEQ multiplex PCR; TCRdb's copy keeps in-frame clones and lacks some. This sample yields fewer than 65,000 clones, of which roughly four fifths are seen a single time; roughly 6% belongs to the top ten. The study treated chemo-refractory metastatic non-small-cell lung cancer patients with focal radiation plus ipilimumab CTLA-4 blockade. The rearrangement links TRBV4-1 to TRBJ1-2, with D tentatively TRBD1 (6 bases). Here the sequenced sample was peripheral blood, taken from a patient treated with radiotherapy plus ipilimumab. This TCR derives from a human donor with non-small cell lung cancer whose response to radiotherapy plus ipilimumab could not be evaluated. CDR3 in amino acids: CASSQATGKDYGYTF. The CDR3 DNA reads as TGCGCCAGCAGCCAAGCCACAGGGAAGGACTATGGCTACACCTTC.